The rows below give T cell receptor beta chains drawn from one sample of a study of T-cell memory formation after mild COVID-19. From the 5' RACE reads, TCRdb called clonotypes with MiXCR, one entry per CDR3 protein. The repertoire holds about 180,000 distinct CDR3 sequences, with less than 20% as singletons. Sequenced input: PBMCs or a T cell subset sorted from them (not recorded which). Receptors originate from a man between 18 and 35 years old who had mild COVID-19 (a few samples of this study predate the infection). Cell type and time point are not known. CDR3s include the opening cysteine and the closing phenylalanine or tryptophan. The order of the fields is V gene, D gene, J gene, clone size, CDR3 DNA, CDR3 protein. D genes are given only for firm matches. Size tells how often a clone was seen (once, few, many) or the class of an expanded clone, and some rows leave it out.

TRBV7-2	NA	TRBJ1-2	NA	TGTGCCAGCAGCTTTCAGGGAACCCGCTATGGCTACACCTTC	CASSFQGTRYGYTF
TRBV7-9	NA	TRBJ2-3	many	TGTGCCAGCATCCATAAAGGAGAGGGAGAGGCAGATACGCAGTATTTT	CASIHKGEGEADTQYF
TRBV10-3	NA	TRBJ2-7	many	TGTGCCACCCGGGCTACCCTATCCTACGAGCAGTACTTC	CATRATLSYEQYF
TRBV27	TRBD2	TRBJ2-3	NA	TGTGCCAGCAGTTTAGGGACTAGCGCTCGGGATACGCAGTATTTT	CASSLGTSARDTQYF
TRBV7-2	TRBD2	TRBJ2-1	NA	TGTGCCAGCAGCTCCCCCCGAGGGACTAGCGGCCACTACAATGAGCAGTTCTTC	CASSSPRGTSGHYNEQFF
TRBV5-4	NA	TRBJ1-2	few	TGTGCCAGCAGCTTGCCCGGGACTCGCTTGGAGGGCTACACCTTC	CASSLPGTRLEGYTF
TRBV7-9	TRBD2	TRBJ2-3	NA	TGTGCCAGCAGCCTAGCTAGCGGGGGGGCCTACACAGATACGCAGTATTTT	CASSLASGGAYTDTQYF
TRBV5-1	NA	TRBJ1-6	few	TGCGCCAGCAGCTTGGATAGCCAGTATAATTCACCCCTCCACTTT	CASSLDSQYNSPLHF
TRBV7-8	NA	TRBJ2-5	NA	TGTGCCAGCAGCCCGCCTCCGGCGGAGACCCAGTACTTC	CASSPPPAETQYF
TRBV4-1	TRBD1	TRBJ1-2	NA	TGCGCCAGCAGCCCGGGACAGGGGGGCTATGGCTACACCTTC	CASSPGQGGYGYTF
TRBV21-1	NA	TRBJ2-3	few	TGTGCCAGCACAACCCCGGGACAGGGAAGCACAGATACGCAGTATTTT	CASTTPGQGSTDTQYF
TRBV6-2/TRBV6-3	NA	TRBJ2-3	few	TGTGCCAGCAGCCGTCCGGGACTGAGCACAGATACGCAGTATTTT	CASSRPGLSTDTQYF
TRBV7-9	NA	TRBJ1-1	NA	TGTGCCAGCAGCTTAATCGTAGGAAACCTAAATCTGAACACTGAAGCTTTCTTT	CASSLIVGNLNLNTEAFF
TRBV4-1	TRBD1	TRBJ1-2	NA	TGCGCCAGCAGCCATGGACCCGGGACAGGGGGCTTTTATGGCTACACCTTC	CASSHGPGTGGFYGYTF
TRBV20-1	TRBD2	TRBJ2-1	NA	TGCAGTGCTGGACGGGGACTAGCGAGGGAGGATGAGCAGTTCTTC	CSAGRGLAREDEQFF
TRBV29-1	TRBD1	TRBJ2-1	few	TGCAGCGTTGGTCAGGGGGCACCCGGTGAGCAGTTCTTC	CSVGQGAPGEQFF
TRBV7-9	NA	TRBJ2-3	NA	TGTGCCAGCAGCTTCGTCCTGGTGGGGGTCCCAGATACGCAGTATTTT	CASSFVLVGVPDTQYF
TRBV7-9	NA	TRBJ1-4	NA	TGTGCCAGCAGCACGACGAGACTAGCAACTAATGAAAAACTGTTTTTT	CASSTTRLATNEKLFF
TRBV4-1	NA	TRBJ2-7	many	TGCGCCAGCAGCCAAGATCCCTTCGGGCAGCAGTACTTC	CASSQDPFGQQYF
TRBV7-2	NA	TRBJ2-2	few	TGTGCCAGCGGAACAGACGGCACCGGGGAGCTGTTTTTT	CASGTDGTGELFF
TRBV5-8	NA	TRBJ2-4	NA	TGTGCCAGCAGCCGTCGTTTCATAGCCAAAAACATTCAGTACTTC	CASSRRFIAKNIQYF
TRBV9	NA	TRBJ2-5	NA	TGTGCCAGCAGCGTAGCTCGGCAGGAGACCCAGTACTTC	CASSVARQETQYF
TRBV7-2	TRBD2	TRBJ2-3	few	TGTGCCAGCAGCTTTGTCCCTCTAGCGGGGAGGGATACGCAGTATTTT	CASSFVPLAGRDTQYF
TRBV7-3	TRBD2	TRBJ2-1	NA	TGTGCCAGCAGCTTAGGGACTAGCAGGTACAATGAGCAGTTCTTC	CASSLGTSRYNEQFF
TRBV6-2/TRBV6-3	TRBD2	TRBJ2-3	few	TGTGCCAGCGGTGGCTGGGCTAGCGGGGGAGGAGCAGATACGCAGTATTTT	CASGGWASGGGADTQYF
TRBV7-7	NA	TRBJ2-5	NA	TGTGCCAGCAGCTCTCGACCCCAAGAGACCCAGTACTTC	CASSSRPQETQYF
TRBV7-9	NA	TRBJ1-5	NA	TGTGCCAGCAGCCGTGCGGGTCAGCCCCAGCATTTT	CASSRAGQPQHF
TRBV5-1	NA	TRBJ2-5	NA	TGCGCCAGCAGCTTGGAAGGATTGGGGACCCAGTACTTC	CASSLEGLGTQYF